The 15 T cell receptor beta chains reported below all come from one sample, sequenced in a study of T-cell memory formation after mild COVID-19. TCRdb re-analysed the 5' RACE reads in MiXCR, keeping a single row per CDR3 protein. Of about half a million distinct CDR3 sequences in the sample, about 20% were seen once. The specimen was PBMCs or a T cell subset sorted from them (not recorded which). These receptors all stem from an adult woman who had mild COVID-19 (a few samples of this study predate the infection). Cell type and time point are not known.

The chain uses TRBV10-3 and TRBJ1-6, with no clear D. Germline V CDR1 and CDR2: ENHRY, SYGVKD. Between the trimmed V and J ends, which lost 0 bases and 8 bases, there was a span of 2 bases. The CDR3 is 12 amino acids. DNA for the CDR3: TGTGCCATCAGTGAGTCCCATTCACCCCTCCACTTT. Protein sequence: CAISESHSPLHF.

The chain combines TRBV15 with TRBJ2-1; 11 bases match TRBD2. The CDR3 runs 17 residues. V dropped 0 bases and J dropped 8; count of bases not matched to a gene: 9. Germline V gene lookup returns CDR1 LNHNV and CDR2 YYDKDF (reference sequence). CDR3 loop: CATSREGLAGGIDEQFF. The CDR3, as DNA: TGTGCCACCAGCAGAGAAGGCCTAGCGGGAGGAATAGATGAGCAGTTCTTC.

CDR3 sequence: CASSQTGGGDGYTF. The CDR3 coding sequence is TGCGCCAGCAGCCAGACAGGGGGCGGAGATGGCTACACCTTC. This chain links TRBV5-1 with TRBJ1-2; 10 positions match TRBD1. The germline CDR1 and CDR2 sequences are SGHRS and YFSETQ. Germline trimming cut 4 bases from V and 6 bases from J; bases unmatched to any gene: 6. The CDR3 is 14 amino acids.

This clonotype was observed a handful of times. The chain carries TRBV19 and TRBJ2-5; tentatively, D is TRBD1 (7 bases). The CDR3 sequence is 14 residues long. CDR1 LNHDA and CDR2 SQIVND come from the germline V gene (reference sequence). Trimming cost V 5 bases and J 4 bases, with 14 bases left between them. CDR3 in DNA: TGTGCCAGTAGTCCCTTCCAGGGGGGAGAGACCCAGTACTTC. This encodes CASSPFQGGETQYF.

CDR3 in DNA: TGTGCCAGCAGCCAAGACCCGCCCGGACAGGGGAAAAACATTCAGTACTTC. It encodes CASSQDPPGQGKNIQYF. The J gene is TRBJ2-4, the V gene TRBV3-1; 9 nucleotides align to TRBD1. There are 17 residues in the CDR3. The V segment lost 0 bases and the J segment 4 bases; nucleotides outside the gene matches: 7. Germline values: CDR1 LGHDT, CDR2 YNNKEL (reference sequence).

This sequence joins TRBV11-2 and TRBJ2-2, with TRBD1 identical over 7 bases. This CDR3 contains 15 residues. Germline loops: CDR1 SGHAT, CDR2 FQNNGV. V lost 3 bases and J lost 1; bases outside the gene matches: 2. CDR3 nucleotides: TGTGCCAGCAGCTTCTGGACAGGGAACACCGGGGAGCTGTTTTTT. This sequence encodes CASSFWTGNTGELFF.

This clonotype has a count of ten or more. The chain recombines TRBV7-6 with TRBJ2-3; 10 nucleotides agree with TRBD1. With 1 base clipped from V and 4 bases from J, the junction kept 5 bases outside the gene matches. The germline gives CDR1 SGHVS, CDR2 FNYEAQ. The CDR3 totals 16 residues. CDR3 DNA sequence: TGTGCCAGCAGCTTAGAAGGGGACAGGGGTTCAGATACGCAGTATTTT. Encoded protein: CASSLEGDRGSDTQYF.

This clonotype appeared many times. The gene calls are TRBV7-9 and TRBJ2-1, with no clear D. Germline V gives CDR1 SEHNR, CDR2 FQNEAQ (reference sequence). V was pared by 5 bases and J by 2 bases, with 13 bases between. This CDR3 is 15 amino acids long. CDR3 sequence reads: CASSDGLVAYNEQFF. The CDR3 DNA is TGTGCCAGCAGCGATGGTCTGGTGGCCTACAATGAGCAGTTCTTC. The full variable domain, its missing parts supplied by reference TRBV7-9 and TRBJ2-1, is DTGVSQNPRHKITKRGQNVTFRCDPISEHNRLYWYRQTLGQGPEFLTYFQNEAQLEKSRLLSDRFSAERPKGSFSTLEIQRTEQGDSAMYLCASSDGLVAYNEQFFGPGTRLTVL.

This clonotype was observed a few times. The rearrangement joins TRBV18 to TRBJ2-1; 7 bases agree with TRBD2. Germline V CDR1 and CDR2: KGHSH, LQKENI. Losses at the gene ends were 5 bases for V and 0 bases for J; bases not matched to a gene: 7. CDR3 length: 16 amino acids. CDR3 sequence: CASSTTSVSSYNEQFF. DNA of the CDR3: TGTGCCAGCTCAACCACTAGCGTAAGCTCCTACAATGAGCAGTTCTTC.

V usage is TRBV7-2 and J usage is TRBJ2-3; perhaps D is TRBD1 or TRBD2 (5 bases each). Trimming removed 2 bases from V and 3 bases from J, with 21 bases in between. The CDR3 totals 18 residues. Germline V gene sequence: CDR1 SGHTA, CDR2 FQGNSA. The CDR3 loop reads CASSLRGIARPGTDTQYF. Written as DNA, the CDR3 is TGTGCCAGCAGCTTACGGGGCATAGCTCGTCCCGGAACAGATACGCAGTATTTT.

The chain employs TRBV20-1 and TRBJ1-5, with D maybe TRBD1 (5 bases). The V end was cut by 1 base, the J end by 6 bases, with 13 bases between. This CDR3 is 14 amino acids long. The germline CDR1 and CDR2 sequences are DFQATT and SNEGSKA (reference sequence). The CDR3 is CSARGSGLSQPQHF. CDR3 DNA sequence: TGCAGTGCTAGAGGGTCGGGGCTATCTCAGCCCCAGCATTTT.

The CDR3 loop is CASSLPRGAGANVLTF. In DNA form, the CDR3 reads TGTGCCAGCAGCTTACCCAGGGGGGCTGGGGCCAACGTCCTGACTTTC. J is TRBJ2-6 and V is TRBV7-9; tentatively, D is TRBD1 (7 bases). The length of the CDR3 is 16 residues. Looked up from germline, CDR1 is SEHNR and CDR2 is FQNEAQ (reference sequence). V was pared by 2 bases and J by 2 bases, with 10 bases between.

This clonotype was recorded many times. This sequence joins TRBV5-6 and TRBJ2-6; D not resolved. Germline assignment: CDR1 SGHDT and CDR2 YYEEEE. The CDR3 is 14 residues long. V lost 2 bases and J lost 2, with 5 bases in between. The chain's CDR3 is CASSFRAGANVLTF. DNA of the CDR3: TGTGCCAGCAGCTTTCGAGCTGGGGCCAACGTCCTGACTTTC.

The chain has TRBV19 and TRBJ1-1; no definite D call. V was cut by 3 bases and J by 2 bases, with 10 bases left in between. The CDR3 has 14 amino acids. In germline, CDR1 is LNHDA, CDR2 SQIVND (reference sequence). The CDR3: CASSIQTANTEAFF. The CDR3 region has the DNA TGTGCCAGTAGTATTCAGACGGCTAACACTGAAGCTTTCTTT.

V usage is TRBV10-2 and J usage is TRBJ1-5; D is possibly TRBD1 (5 bases). Germline CDR1 and CDR2: WSHSY and SAAADI. The CDR3 is 14 residues long. V shed 6 bases and J shed 1 base, with 10 bases lying between them. The CDR3 region is CASRPGGSNQPQHF. For the CDR3, the DNA is TGCGCCAGCAGACCCGGGGGGAGCAATCAGCCCCAGCATTTT.